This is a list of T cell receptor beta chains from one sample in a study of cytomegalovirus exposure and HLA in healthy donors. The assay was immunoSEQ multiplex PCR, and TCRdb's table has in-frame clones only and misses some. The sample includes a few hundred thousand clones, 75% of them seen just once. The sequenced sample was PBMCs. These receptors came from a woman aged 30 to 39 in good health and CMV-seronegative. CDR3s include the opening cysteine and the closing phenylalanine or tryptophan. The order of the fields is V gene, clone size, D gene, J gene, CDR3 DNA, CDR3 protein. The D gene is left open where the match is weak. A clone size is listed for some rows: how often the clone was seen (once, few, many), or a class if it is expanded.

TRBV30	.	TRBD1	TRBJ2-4	TGTGCCGGGGGACAGGGGGGAGACATTCAGTACTTC	CAGGQGGDIQYF
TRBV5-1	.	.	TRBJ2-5	TGCGCCAGCAGCCCTCGCAGGGGACCACAAGAGACCCAGTACTTC	CASSPRRGPQETQYF
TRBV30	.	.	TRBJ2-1	TGTGCCTGGAGTCCCTCCTCTTACAATGAGCAGTTCTTC	CAWSPSSYNEQFF
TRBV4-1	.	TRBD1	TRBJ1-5	TGCGCCAGCAGCCAAACGGACAGGGGCTCGGGGCAGCCCCAGCATTTT	CASSQTDRGSGQPQHF
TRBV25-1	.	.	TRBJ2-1	TGTGCCAGCAGTGAATTCTATGAGCAGTTCTTC	CASSEFYEQFF
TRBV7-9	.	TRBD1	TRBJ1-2	TGTGCCAGCAGCTTGGGGACAGGGAAAGAGGTCTATGGCTACACCTTC	CASSLGTGKEVYGYTF
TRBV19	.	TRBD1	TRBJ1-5	TGTGCCAGTAGTATTCAGGGGGCGCGGAGCAATCAGCCCCAGCATTTT	CASSIQGARSNQPQHF
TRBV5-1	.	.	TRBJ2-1	TGCGCCAGCAGCAGTGAGAATTCCTACAATGAGCAGTTCTTC	CASSSENSYNEQFF
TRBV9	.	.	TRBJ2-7	TGTGCCAGCAGCGTAGGGGGGGGGCTCTCCTACGAGCAGTACTTC	CASSVGGGLSYEQYF
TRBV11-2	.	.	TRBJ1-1	TGTGCCAGCAGCTTGGCGGGGGAGGTGACTGAAGCTTTCTTT	CASSLAGEVTEAFF
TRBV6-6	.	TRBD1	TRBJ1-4	TGTGCCAGCAGTTTAGGGGGCGGGCCAACTAATGAAAAACTGTTTTTT	CASSLGGGPTNEKLFF
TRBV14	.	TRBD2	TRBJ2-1	TGTGCCAGCAGCCCGAGCGGGAGGGTATACAATGAGCAGTTCTTC	CASSPSGRVYNEQFF
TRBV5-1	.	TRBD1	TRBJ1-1	TGCGCCAGCAGCTTGCAGGTCGACAGGGGGCGCGGCATTCGGGCTTTCTTT	CASSLQVDRGRGIRAFF
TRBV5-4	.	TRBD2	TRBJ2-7	TGTGCCAGCAGCCAAGAAGGACTAGCGGGGGGGCGTCACGAGCAGTACTTC	CASSQEGLAGGRHEQYF
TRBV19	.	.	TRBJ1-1	TGTGCCAGTAGTATAGATCGGGGAGGGAGGGGCACTGAAGCTTTCTTT	CASSIDRGGRGTEAFF
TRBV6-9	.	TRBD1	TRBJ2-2	TGTGCCAGCAGCAACGGGGACAGCCTCACCGGGGAGCTGTTTTTT	CASSNGDSLTGELFF
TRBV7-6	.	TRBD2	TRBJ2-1	TGTGCCAGCAGCACCCACGGGCGACTAGCGGTACTTAATGAGCAGTTCTTC	CASSTHGRLAVLNEQFF
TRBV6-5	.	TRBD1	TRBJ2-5	TGTGCCAGCAGTTACCTAGGACAGGGGGCCCAAGAGACCCAGTACTTC	CASSYLGQGAQETQYF
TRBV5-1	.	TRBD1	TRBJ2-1	TGCGCCAGCAGCGAGGGACAGGGATCCTACAATGAGCAGTTCTTC	CASSEGQGSYNEQFF
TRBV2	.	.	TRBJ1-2	TGTGCCAGCAGTGAAGGAACAACAGGAATGGGGTCGGATGGCTACACCTTC	CASSEGTTGMGSDGYTF
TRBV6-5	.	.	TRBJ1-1	TGTGCCAGCAGTTATAGGCGTGTTGGGGGGACTGAAGCTTTCTTT	CASSYRRVGGTEAFF
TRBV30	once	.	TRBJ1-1	TGTGCCTGGAACCGGGGAAAGGACACTGAAGCTTTCTTT	CAWNRGKDTEAFF
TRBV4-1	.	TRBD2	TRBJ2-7	TGCGCCAGCAGCCATGAAAAGACTAGCGGGGCCTGGGGGGAGCAGTACTTC	CASSHEKTSGAWGEQYF
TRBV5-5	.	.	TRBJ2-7	TGTGCCAGCAGCGGCGGCGGGGGCTTTTACGAGCAGTACTTC	CASSGGGGFYEQYF
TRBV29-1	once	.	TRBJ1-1	TGCAGCGTTGAGGCAGGGTGGACTGAAGCTTTCTTT	CSVEAGWTEAFF
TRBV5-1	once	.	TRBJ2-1	TGCGCCAGCAGCTCCGAAAGGGGGGGCTCCTACAATGAGCAGTTCTTC	CASSSERGGSYNEQFF
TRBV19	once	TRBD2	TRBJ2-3	TGTGCCAGTAGTCCTCGACTAGCGACAGATACGCAGTATTTT	CASSPRLATDTQYF
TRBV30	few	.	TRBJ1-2	TGTGCCTGGAGTGTATACAGGACTAACTATGGCTACACCTTC	CAWSVYRTNYGYTF
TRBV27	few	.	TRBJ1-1	TGTGCCAGCAGAATAACAGGTACCTGGAACACTGAAGCTTTCTTT	CASRITGTWNTEAFF
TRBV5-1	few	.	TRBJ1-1	TGCGCCAGCAGCTTGAGGCCAGCGGGGAAGGACACTGAAGCTTTCTTT	CASSLRPAGKDTEAFF
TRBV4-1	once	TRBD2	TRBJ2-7	TGCGCCAGCAGCCAAGTATCAATAGCGGGGAGCTCCTACGAGCAGTACTTC	CASSQVSIAGSSYEQYF
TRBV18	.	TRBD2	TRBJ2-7	TGTGCCACCTCAGCGGGGCCCTCCTACGAGCAGTACTTC	CATSAGPSYEQYF
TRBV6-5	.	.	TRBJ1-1	TGTGCCAGCACCCTGGGGCCCGCGAACACTGAAGCTTTCTTT	CASTLGPANTEAFF
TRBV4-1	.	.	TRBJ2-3	TGCGCCAGCAGCCAAGACGGTTCCATCACAGATACGCAGTATTTT	CASSQDGSITDTQYF
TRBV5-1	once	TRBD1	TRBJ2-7	TGCGCCAGCAGGCGCACAGGGGACGAGCAGTACTTC	CASRRTGDEQYF
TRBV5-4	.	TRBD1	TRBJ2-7	TGTGCCAGCAGCACATACCGACAGGGTAGGGGCGAGCAGTACTTC	CASSTYRQGRGEQYF
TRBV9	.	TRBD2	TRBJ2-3	TGTGCCAGCAGCGTAGGACTAGCGGGGGGGCCTGGCACAGATACGCAGTATTTT	CASSVGLAGGPGTDTQYF
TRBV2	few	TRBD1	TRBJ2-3	TGTGCCGGGGTCGGCAGGGGGCACACAGATACGCAGTATTTT	CAGVGRGHTDTQYF
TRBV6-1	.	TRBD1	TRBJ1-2	TGTGCCAGCAGTGCGACAGGGACCTATGGCTACACCTTC	CASSATGTYGYTF
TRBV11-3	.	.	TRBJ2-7	TGTGCCAGCCGAGGGGGGGGCGCCGCCTACGAGCAGTACTTC	CASRGGGAAYEQYF